These 17 T cell receptor beta chains share one sample of origin, sequenced in a study of breast tumors, draining lymph nodes, adjacent tissues. TCRdb analysed the multiplex PCR reads with MiXCR anew, one entry per CDR3 protein. Of tens of thousands of distinct CDR3 sequences in the sample, about 41% were seen once. Input material: breast tumor tissue. These receptors all stem from a female donor with breast cancer. Some clones in this sample may be carry-over from other donors' samples.

The V and J genes are TRBV6-5 and TRBJ1-2; no definite D call. Germline loops: CDR1 MNHEY, CDR2 SVGAGI. Trimming removed 3 bases at V and 5 bases at J, with 10 bases between. This CDR3 has 13 residues. CDR3 sequence: CASSYGLSYGYTF. The CDR3 DNA reads as TGTGCCAGCAGTTATGGGTTAAGTTATGGCTACACCTTC.

At least ten counts were recorded for this clonotype. V is TRBV4-2 and J is TRBJ2-2; 10 bases match TRBD2. Germline V gene lookup returns CDR1 LGHNA and CDR2 YNFKEQ. The CDR3 has 19 residues. V was clipped by 4 bases and J by 2 bases; unmatched bases: 13. For the CDR3, the DNA is TGTGCCAGCAGCCTCGGTGAGGCTAGCGGGGGCCTTAACACCGGGGAGCTGTTTTTT. Translation: CASSLGEASGGLNTGELFF.

The chain combines TRBV29-1 with TRBJ1-2, with 7 positions matching TRBD1. Germline V gene sequence: CDR1 SQVTM, CDR2 ANQGSEA. The CDR3 covers 14 residues. The V gene end was trimmed by 5 bases and the J gene end by 6 bases; junction bases not matched to a gene: 12. The CDR3 here is CSVLGTVSSNGYTF. The DNA of the CDR3 is TGCAGCGTTCTCGGGACAGTCAGTAGCAATGGCTACACCTTC. The variable domain in full, completed from reference TRBV29-1 and TRBJ1-2, reads SAVISQKPSRDICQRGTSLTIQCQVDSQVTMMFWYRQQPGQSLTLIATANQGSEATYESGFVIDKFPISRPNLTFSTLTVSNMSPEDSSIYLCSVLGTVSSNGYTFGSGTRLTVV.

The chain joins TRBV30 to TRBJ1-1; no firm D call. The CDR3 contains 14 residues. The germline V and J ends were trimmed by 4 bases and 1 base, with 13 bases remaining between them. Germline CDR1 and CDR2: GTSNPN and SVGIG (reference sequence). The chain's CDR3 is CAWTMGIQNTEAFF. As DNA, the CDR3 is TGTGCCTGGACCATGGGGATTCAGAACACTGAAGCTTTCTTT.

This clonotype appeared many times. Since a much larger clone is just one base distant, this may be a read error. The V call is TRBV11-2, the J call TRBJ1-2; no clear D gene. Germline values: CDR1 SGHAT, CDR2 FQNNGV. The CDR3 has 13 amino acids. Deletions cut 1 base from V and 14 bases from J, with 17 bases between. CDR3 nucleotides: TGTGCCAGCAGCTTAGCCCAGTCCTCGGGGTCGACCTTC. It specifies CASSLAQSSGSTF.

This clonotype was counted many times. Being one base from a much bigger clone, this may be a read error. The chain uses TRBV11-1 and TRBJ2-5; D call uncertain. Germline values: CDR1 SGHAT, CDR2 FQDESV (reference sequence). The CDR3 consists of 15 residues. V lost 1 base to trimming and J lost 1 base, with 10 bases between them. CDR3: CASSLVFLAQETQYF. Written as DNA, the CDR3 is TGTGCCAGCAGCTTAGTGTTTTTAGCCCAAGAGACCCAGTACTTC.

The chain joins TRBV13 to TRBJ1-2; TRBD1 matches 9 bases. CDR3 size: 14 residues. Germline trimming cut 5 bases from V and 5 bases from J; bases unmatched to any gene: 6. Germline V lookup: CDR1 PRHDT, CDR2 FYEKMQ (reference sequence). CDR3 nucleotide sequence: TGTGCCAGCAGCCTCCGGGACAGGGCATATGGCTACACCTTC. Translating gives CASSLRDRAYGYTF.

This clonotype was counted at least ten times. The J gene is TRBJ2-3, the V gene TRBV10-2, with TRBD2 matching 13 bases. V was pared by 5 bases and J by 4 bases, with 6 bases of the junction left unmatched. The germline CDR1 and CDR2 sequences are WSHSY and SAAADI. The CDR3 is made up of 16 amino acids. CDR3 protein: CASSSTSGGSSDTQYF. The CDR3, as DNA: TGCGCCAGCAGTTCGACTAGCGGGGGGTCTTCAGATACGCAGTATTTT.

This clonotype has more than one count but fewer than ten. V is TRBV19 and J is TRBJ2-4; TRBD2 might be the D (5 bases). The length of the CDR3 is 13 residues. V lost 6 bases and J 0 bases, leaving 6 bases between the germline ends. Germline CDR1 and CDR2: LNHDA and SQIVND (reference sequence). CDR3 protein: CASRDLAKNIQYF. CDR3 DNA: TGTGCCAGTAGGGACTTAGCCAAAAACATTCAGTACTTC.

This clonotype was picked up many times. Its ends do not fully match the called genes, so a read error is possible. V and J are TRBV5-1 and TRBJ2-5; TRBD2 might be the D (6 bases). The CDR3 has 14 residues. Germline V gene lookup returns CDR1 SGHRS and CDR2 YFSETQ. The CDR3 is CASSLWASEDTQYF. The CDR3 DNA reads as TGCGCCAGCAGCTTGTGGGCTAGCGAAGACACCCAGTACTTC.

This sequence joins TRBV5-4 and TRBJ2-1; TRBD2 agrees at 13 bases. CDR3 length: 15 residues. Trimming took 5 bases from V and 8 from J; bases not matched to a gene: 7. Germline CDR1 SGHNT, CDR2 YYREEE (reference sequence). DNA of the CDR3: TGTGCCAGCAGGCGTACTAGCGGGGGGGAGCATGAGCAGTTCTTC. Translating it yields CASRRTSGGEHEQFF.

This clonotype was seen a single time. The J gene is TRBJ1-6, the V gene TRBV7-9, with 7 bases lining up with TRBD1. This CDR3 is built from 15 residues. The ends lost 4 bases at V and 6 bases at J; junction bases unmatched: 6. Looked up from germline, CDR1 is SEHNR and CDR2 is FQNEAQ (reference sequence). CDR3 sequence (DNA): TGTGCCAGCAGCTCTTGGCAGGGGGGTAATTCACCCCTCCACTTT. Its translation is CASSSWQGGNSPLHF.

This clonotype was recorded many times. The chain carries TRBV7-2 and TRBJ1-4; D not certain. Germline loops: CDR1 SGHTA, CDR2 FQGNSA. Trimming took off 6 bases at V and 6 bases at J, with 23 bases between the two ends. The CDR3 sequence is 17 residues long. The CDR3 region is CASSRRGLTRGDEKLFF. DNA of the CDR3: TGTGCCAGCAGTCGTAGAGGCCTCACCCGGGGAGATGAAAAACTGTTTTTT.

V is TRBV5-1 and J is TRBJ1-4; 11 positions match TRBD1. V dropped 3 bases and J dropped 7; count of bases not matched to a gene: 5. The CDR3 is 15 residues long. Germline V gene lookup returns CDR1 SGHRS and CDR2 YFSETQ. The CDR3 sequence is CASSSAGTGGEKLFF. CDR3 DNA sequence: TGCGCCAGCAGCTCAGCCGGGACAGGGGGTGAAAAACTGTTTTTT.

This chain connects TRBV10-2 to TRBJ1-5; 7 positions match TRBD1. With 0 bases clipped from V and 7 bases from J, the junction kept 6 bases outside the gene matches. The CDR3 extends over 15 amino acids. Germline CDR1 and CDR2: WSHSY and SAAADI. The CDR3 here is CASSESEGARQPQHF. In DNA, the CDR3 is TGCGCCAGCAGTGAGTCGGAGGGGGCAAGGCAGCCCCAGCATTTT.

The sample holds many counts of this clonotype. The gene calls are TRBV10-3 and TRBJ1-2; D remains unclear. The V gene's germline CDR1 is ENHRY and CDR2 SYGVKD. V lost 2 bases and J 4 bases, leaving 8 bases between the germline ends. The CDR3 runs to 13 residues. The CDR3 region is CAISEEGGYGYTF. As DNA, the CDR3 is TGTGCCATCAGTGAGGAGGGTGGCTATGGCTACACCTTC.

This clonotype is categorized as medium-sized. The V call is TRBV5-1, the J call TRBJ2-7; D may be TRBD1 or TRBD2 (5 bases each). From germline, CDR1 is SGHRS and CDR2 YFSETQ. CDR3 size: 13 residues. V was clipped by 5 bases and J by 5 bases, with 14 bases between them. CDR3 coding DNA: TGCGCCAGCAGTCCGGGACCACGGGACGAGCAGTACTTC. Its protein is CASSPGPRDEQYF. The full variable domain, rest sourced from reference TRBV5-1 and TRBJ2-7, is KAGVTQTPRYLIKTRGQQVTLSCSPISGHRSVSWYQQTPGQGLQFLFEYFSETQRNKGNFPGRFSGRQFSNSRSEMNVSTLELGDSALYLCASSPGPRDEQYFGPGTRLTVT.